This TCR beta chain was identified during a study of cytomegalovirus exposure and HLA in healthy donors. The wider study: Of all 380 or so donors who were genotyped, roughly 81% belonged to the Caucasian-associated ancestry cluster. Study-wide results and caveats: An observed cluster of highly shared sequence variants was recorded as a likely sequencing artifact. Later on, analysis showed that most CMV-associated TCR beta chains appeared to be HLA-restricted. It was taken for granted in presence/absence analyses that sequencing depth across donors was roughly uniform.

This CDR3 spans 13 amino acids. V lost 6 bases and J lost 0, with 9 bases in between. The germline V gene has CDR1 MNHEY and CDR2 SMNVEV (reference sequence). A remark on this clone: Its antigen is undetermined.

This PCR relied on a set of 60 Vbeta primers and 13 Jbeta primers. TCRdb's table, derived via immunoSEQ multiplex PCR, lists solely in-frame clones and lacks some. The sample includes about 200,000 clones. The chain combines TRBV27 with TRBJ2-7; possibly TRBD2 for D (6 bases). The sequenced material came from PBMCs. The receptor was derived from a man aged 30 to 45 in good health and CMV-seronegative. The CDR3 here is CASSGGISYEQYF. CDR3 sequence (DNA): TGTGCCAGCAGCGGCGGGATCTCCTACGAGCAGTACTTC.